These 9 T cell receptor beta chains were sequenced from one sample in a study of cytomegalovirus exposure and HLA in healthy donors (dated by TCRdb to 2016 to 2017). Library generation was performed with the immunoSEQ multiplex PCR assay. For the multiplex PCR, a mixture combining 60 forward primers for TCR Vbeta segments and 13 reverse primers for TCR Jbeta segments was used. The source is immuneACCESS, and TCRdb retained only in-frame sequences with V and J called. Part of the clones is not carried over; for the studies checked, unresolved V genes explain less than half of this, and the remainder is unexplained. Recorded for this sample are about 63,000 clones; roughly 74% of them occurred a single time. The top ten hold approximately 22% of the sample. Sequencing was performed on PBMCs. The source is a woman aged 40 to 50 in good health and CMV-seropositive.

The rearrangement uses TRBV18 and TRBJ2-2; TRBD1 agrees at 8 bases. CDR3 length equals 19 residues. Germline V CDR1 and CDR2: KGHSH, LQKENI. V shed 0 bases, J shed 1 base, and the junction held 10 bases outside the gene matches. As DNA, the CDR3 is TGTGCCAGCTCACCACCCTGGACAGGGATGAACGTGAACACCGGGGAGCTGTTTTTT. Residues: CASSPPWTGMNVNTGELFF.

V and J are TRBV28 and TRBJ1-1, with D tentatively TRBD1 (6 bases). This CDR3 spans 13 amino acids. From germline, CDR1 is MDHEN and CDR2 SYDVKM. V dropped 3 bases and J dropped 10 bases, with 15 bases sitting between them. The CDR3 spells CASSLSRGDVAFF. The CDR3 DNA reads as TGTGCCAGCAGTTTGTCCAGGGGCGATGTAGCTTTCTTT.

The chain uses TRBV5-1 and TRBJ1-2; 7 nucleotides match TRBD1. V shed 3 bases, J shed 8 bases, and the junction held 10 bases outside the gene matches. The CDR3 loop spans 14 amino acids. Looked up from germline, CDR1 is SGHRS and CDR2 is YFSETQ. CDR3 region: CASSSGTESRGYTF. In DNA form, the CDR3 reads TGCGCCAGCAGCTCTGGGACAGAATCAAGAGGCTACACCTTC. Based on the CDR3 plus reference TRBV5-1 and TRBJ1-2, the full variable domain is KAGVTQTPRYLIKTRGQQVTLSCSPISGHRSVSWYQQTPGQGLQFLFEYFSETQRNKGNFPGRFSGRQFSNSRSEMNVSTLELGDSALYLCASSSGTESRGYTFGSGTRLTVV.

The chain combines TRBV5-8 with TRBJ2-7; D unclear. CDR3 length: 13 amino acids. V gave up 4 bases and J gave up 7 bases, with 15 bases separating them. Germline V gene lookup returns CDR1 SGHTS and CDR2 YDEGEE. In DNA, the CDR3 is TGTGCCAGCAGCCGTACCCACTCAGGAGAGCAGTACTTC. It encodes CASSRTHSGEQYF. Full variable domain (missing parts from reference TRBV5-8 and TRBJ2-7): EAGVTQSPTHLIKTRGQQATLRCSPISGHTSVYWYQQALGLGLQFLLWYDEGEERNRGNFPPRFSGRQFPNYSSELNVNALELEDSALYLCASSRTHSGEQYFGPGTRLTVT.

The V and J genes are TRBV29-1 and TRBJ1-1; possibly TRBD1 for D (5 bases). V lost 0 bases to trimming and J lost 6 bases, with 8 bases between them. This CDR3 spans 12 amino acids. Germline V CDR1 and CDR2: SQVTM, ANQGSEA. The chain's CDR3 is CSVEEGGAEAFF. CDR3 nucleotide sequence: TGCAGCGTTGAAGAGGGGGGGGCTGAAGCTTTCTTT.

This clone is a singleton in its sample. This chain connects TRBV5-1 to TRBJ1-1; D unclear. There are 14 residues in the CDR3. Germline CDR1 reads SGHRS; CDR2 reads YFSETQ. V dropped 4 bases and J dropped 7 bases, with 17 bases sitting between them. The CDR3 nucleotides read TGCGCCAGCAGCGCTAACTACCCCCCGGGTGAAGCTTTCTTT. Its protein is CASSANYPPGEAFF. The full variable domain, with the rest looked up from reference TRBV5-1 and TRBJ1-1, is KAGVTQTPRYLIKTRGQQVTLSCSPISGHRSVSWYQQTPGQGLQFLFEYFSETQRNKGNFPGRFSGRQFSNSRSEMNVSTLELGDSALYLCASSANYPPGEAFFGQGTRLTVV.

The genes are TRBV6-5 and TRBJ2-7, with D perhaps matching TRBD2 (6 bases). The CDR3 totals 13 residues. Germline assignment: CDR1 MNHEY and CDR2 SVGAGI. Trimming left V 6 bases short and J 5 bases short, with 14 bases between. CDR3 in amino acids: CASRRTTRHEQYF. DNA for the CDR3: TGTGCCAGCAGGAGGACTACCAGGCACGAGCAGTACTTC.

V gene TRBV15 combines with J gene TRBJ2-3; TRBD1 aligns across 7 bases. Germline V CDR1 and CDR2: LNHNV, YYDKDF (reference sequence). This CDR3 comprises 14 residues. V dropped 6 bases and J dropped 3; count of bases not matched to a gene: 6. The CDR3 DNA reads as TGTGCCACCAGTCCGGGACAGATTACAGATACGCAGTATTTT. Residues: CATSPGQITDTQYF. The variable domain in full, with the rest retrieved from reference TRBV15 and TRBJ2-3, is DAMVIQNPRYQVTQFGKPVTLSCSQTLNHNVMYWYQQKSSQAPKLLFHYYDKDFNNEADTPDNFQSRRPNTSFCFLDIRSPGLGDTAMYLCATSPGQITDTQYFGPGTRLTVL.

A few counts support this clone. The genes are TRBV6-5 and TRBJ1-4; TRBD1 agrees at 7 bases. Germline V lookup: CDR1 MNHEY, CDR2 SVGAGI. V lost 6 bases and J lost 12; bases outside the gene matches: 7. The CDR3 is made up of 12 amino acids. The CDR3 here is CASRGDRAELFF. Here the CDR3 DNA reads TGTGCCAGCAGGGGTGACAGGGCAGAACTGTTTTTT.